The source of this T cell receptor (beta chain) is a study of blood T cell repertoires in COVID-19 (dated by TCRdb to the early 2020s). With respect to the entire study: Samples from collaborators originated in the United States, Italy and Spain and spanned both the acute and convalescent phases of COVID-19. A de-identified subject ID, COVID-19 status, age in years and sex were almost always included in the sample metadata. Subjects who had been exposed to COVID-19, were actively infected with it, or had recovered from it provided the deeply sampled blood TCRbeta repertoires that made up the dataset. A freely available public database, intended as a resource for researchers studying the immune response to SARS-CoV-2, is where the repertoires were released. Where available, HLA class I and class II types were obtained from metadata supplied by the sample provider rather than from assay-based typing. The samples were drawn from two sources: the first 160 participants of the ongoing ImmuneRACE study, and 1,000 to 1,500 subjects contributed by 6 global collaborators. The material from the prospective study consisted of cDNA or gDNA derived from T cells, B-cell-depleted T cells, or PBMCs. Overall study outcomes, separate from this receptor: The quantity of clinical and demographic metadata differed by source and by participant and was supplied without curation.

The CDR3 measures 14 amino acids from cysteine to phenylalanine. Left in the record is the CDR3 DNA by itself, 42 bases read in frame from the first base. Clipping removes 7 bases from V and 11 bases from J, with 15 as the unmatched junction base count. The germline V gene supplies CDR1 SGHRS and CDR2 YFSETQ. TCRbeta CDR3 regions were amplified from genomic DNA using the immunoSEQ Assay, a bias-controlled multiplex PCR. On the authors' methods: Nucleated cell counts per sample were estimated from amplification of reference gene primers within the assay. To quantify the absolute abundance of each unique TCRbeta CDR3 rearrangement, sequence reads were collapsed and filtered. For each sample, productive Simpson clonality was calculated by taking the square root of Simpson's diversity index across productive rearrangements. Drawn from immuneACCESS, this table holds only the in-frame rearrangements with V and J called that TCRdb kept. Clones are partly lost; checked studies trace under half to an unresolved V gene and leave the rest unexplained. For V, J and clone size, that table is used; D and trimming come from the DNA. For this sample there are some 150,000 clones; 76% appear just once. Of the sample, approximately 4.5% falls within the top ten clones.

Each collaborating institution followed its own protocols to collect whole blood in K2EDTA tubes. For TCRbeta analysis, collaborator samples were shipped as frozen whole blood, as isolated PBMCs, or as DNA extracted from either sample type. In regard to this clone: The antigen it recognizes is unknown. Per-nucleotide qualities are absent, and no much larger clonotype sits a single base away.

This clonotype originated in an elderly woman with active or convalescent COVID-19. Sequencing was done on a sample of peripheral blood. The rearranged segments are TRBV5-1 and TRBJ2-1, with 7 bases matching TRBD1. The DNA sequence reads TGCGCCAGCGCCCGTACAGGGGCCCAAGCGCAGCAGTTCTTC. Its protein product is CASARTGAQAQQFF.